Included here is one TCR beta chain sequence, with context. Amplified TCR beta CDR3 regions came from RNA transcripts. The HTBI primer set drove a first-round RT-PCR of the TCR CDR3. TCRdb called the multiplex PCR reads again in MiXCR, with one record for every CDR3 protein. Seen here are under 300,000 distinct CDR3 sequences, about 20% observed once, and the top ten hold 64%. These data are taken from a study of T cells in Graves' hyperthyroidism and ophthalmopathy. J was trimmed by 7 bases and V by 5 bases; bases with no gene match: 9. The V gene's germline CDR1 is WNHNN and CDR2 SYGVQD (reference sequence). This CDR3 region has 15 residues.

The clonotype was recovered from a man under 40 with Graves' ophthalmopathy. The sequencing input was blood. The chain uses TRBV10-1 and TRBJ2-1; TRBD2 matches 9 bases. As DNA, the CDR3 is TGCGCCAGCAGTTCGAGTAGCGGGAGTTTGAATGAGCAGTTCTTC. Its protein product is CASSSSSGSLNEQFF.